The clone carrying this T cell receptor beta chain was recorded at least ten times. What it binds is unknown. This sample is part of a study of vaccination effects on CD4 cells after COVID-19. The wider study: Post-vaccine sampling occurred a median 72 days after the second dose.

The repertoire was sequenced with immunoSEQ multiplex PCR; TCRdb's copy has only in-frame clones and lacks some. The sample lists tens of thousands of clones; nearly 75% were seen once. Before sequencing took place, the ViraFEST assay used viral peptide pools to expand antigen-specific CD4+ T cells. It was after approximately 11 days of culture that CD4+ T cells were isolated. All participants had two doses of either the BNT162b2 or mRNA-1273 vaccine. Each vaccine recipient was nucleocapsid antibody negative and had no prior SARS-CoV-2 infection. It was with 10 IU/ml IL-2 and roughly 9.2 ug/ml peptides that about 2 million PBMC per well were cultured. With V trimmed by 0 bases and J by 5 bases, 11 bases remained unmatched. The CDR3 loop spans 18 amino acids. Per the germline V gene, CDR1 is SGHNT and CDR2 is YENEEA.

The sample here was CD4+ T cells from PBMCs cultured with HCoV-OC43 spike peptides, taken after COVID-19 vaccination. Specified subset: HCoV-OC43 spike overlapping peptide pool stimulation. The chain is built from TRBV11-3 and TRBJ2-2, with 8 bases that match TRBD2. This clonotype was obtained from a human donor who received a COVID-19 vaccine. The CDR3 DNA sequence: TGTGCCAGCAGCTTAGAGCAGTCCGGGACTAGATCTACCGGGGAGCTGTTTTTT. This gives the protein CASSLEQSGTRSTGELFF.